A single sample gave rise to the 31 T cell receptor beta chains below, sequenced in a study of T cells in Graves' hyperthyroidism and ophthalmopathy. What was amplified from RNA transcripts were TCR beta CDR3 regions. When the TCR CDR3 underwent first-round RT-PCR, the HTBI primer set was used. TCRdb re-called the multiplex PCR reads with MiXCR, one entry per CDR3 protein. This table holds hundreds of thousands of distinct CDR3 sequences, about 13% found once. The sequenced material came from blood. The source is a woman between 18 and 30 years old with Graves' hyperthyroidism.

The gene calls are TRBV5-1 and TRBJ2-2; 11 bases fit TRBD2. The V gene end was trimmed by 0 bases and the J gene end by 5 bases; junction bases not matched to a gene: 12. Germline values: CDR1 SGHRS, CDR2 YFSETQ. The CDR3 totals 19 residues. The CDR3 loop is CASSLEGSGRAIRTGELFF. CDR3 DNA: TGCGCCAGCAGCTTGGAAGGTAGCGGGAGGGCCATAAGGACCGGGGAGCTGTTTTTT.

This clonotype appeared a single time. This chain links TRBV6-2 or TRBV6-3 with TRBJ2-1, with D unclear. V lost 6 bases, J lost 8 bases, and 17 bases lay in between. The germline V gene encodes CDR1 MNHEY and CDR2 SVGEGT. This CDR3 contains 14 residues. CDR3 in amino acids: CASRYLGLGDEQFF. As DNA, the CDR3 is TGTGCCAGCAGGTACCTGGGGTTGGGCGATGAGCAGTTCTTC.

This clonotype was picked up many times. The genes are TRBV19 and TRBJ1-1; unclear D gene. The CDR3 sequence is 14 residues long. The germline V gene encodes CDR1 LNHDA and CDR2 SQIVND (reference sequence). Trimming took 1 base from V and 1 from J, leaving 7 bases between them. This CDR3 reads CASSIAAENTEAFF. In DNA, the CDR3 is TGTGCCAGTAGTATAGCCGCGGAGAACACTGAAGCTTTCTTT.

This clonotype has at least ten counts. This chain joins TRBV28 and TRBJ1-6, with a weak D call TRBD1 (6 bases). Germline V gene data show CDR1 as MDHEN and CDR2 as SYDVKM. The CDR3 spans 16 residues. V gave up 5 bases and J gave up 6 bases, with 17 bases separating them. The CDR3 coding sequence is TGTGCCAGCAGTAAACAGGGCCGAAGGGGTAATTCACCCCTCCACTTT. Its protein is CASSKQGRRGNSPLHF.

This clonotype was seen ten or more times. The V gene is TRBV2, the J gene TRBJ2-7; possible D gene TRBD2, 5 bases. With 4 bases removed from V and 4 bases from J, the gap between germline ends came to 11 bases. The CDR3 spans 13 residues. Germline V lookup: CDR1 SNHLY, CDR2 FYNNEI. The CDR3 sequence: CASSAEVWYEQYF. The CDR3 coding sequence is TGTGCCAGCAGTGCGGAGGTGTGGTACGAGCAGTACTTC. The entire variable domain, with the rest obtained from reference TRBV2 and TRBJ2-7, is as follows: EPEVTQTPSHQVTQMGQEVILRCVPISNHLYFYWYRQILGQKVEFLVSFYNNEISEKSEIFDDQFSVERPDGSNFTLKIRSTKLEDSAMYFCASSAEVWYEQYFGPGTRLTVT.

There are a few counts of this clonotype. Given a much more abundant clone one base away, this may be a read error. The chain couples TRBV30 to TRBJ2-1; D is perhaps TRBD1 or TRBD2 (7 bases each). This CDR3 comprises 15 residues. Trimming took 8 bases from V and 0 from J, leaving 17 bases between them. Germline CDR1 and CDR2: GTSNPN and SVGIG (reference sequence). CDR3 region: CAQGGAGTSYNEQFF. The CDR3 bases are TGTGCCCAGGGGGGAGCGGGGACCTCCTACAATGAGCAGTTCTTC.

This clonotype was observed many times. The gene calls are TRBV6-2 or TRBV6-3 and TRBJ2-1; 11 positions agree with TRBD2. The CDR3 totals 17 residues. CDR1 is MNHEY, CDR2 SVGEGT, per germline. The trim removed 2 bases at V and 2 bases at J, leaving 5 bases unmatched. For the CDR3, the DNA is TGTGCCAGCAGTTACAGATATAGCGGGAGGGCCTACAATGAGCAGTTCTTC. This encodes CASSYRYSGRAYNEQFF.

Only a few counts were recorded for this clonotype. The chain has TRBV4-1 and TRBJ1-5, with D hard to call. Per germline, CDR1 MGHRA and CDR2 YSYEKL. V was shortened by 1 base and J by 2 bases, with 15 bases between the two germline ends. This CDR3 region has 17 residues. DNA for the CDR3: TGCGCCAGCAGCCAAGGAGGGTTGAGTATCGGCAATCAGCCCCAGCATTTT. It translates to CASSQGGLSIGNQPQHF.

This clonotype was detected many times. The chain is built from TRBV30 and TRBJ2-3; a weak D match, TRBD1 (5 bases). V was cut by 6 bases and J by 0 bases, with 10 bases left in between. The germline gives CDR1 GTSNPN, CDR2 SVGIG (reference sequence). CDR3 length equals 13 residues. The CDR3, as DNA: TGTGCCTGTACAGGTTCTAGCACAGATACGCAGTATTTT. It specifies CACTGSSTDTQYF.

This clonotype was recorded at least ten times. The V and J genes are TRBV6-2 or TRBV6-3 and TRBJ1-2; D remains ambiguous. With 5 bases removed from V and 7 bases from J, the gap between germline ends came to 8 bases. Germline CDR1 reads MNHEY; CDR2 reads SVGEGT. The CDR3 has 11 amino acids. CDR3 sequence: CASSPQVGYTF. The CDR3 coding sequence is TGTGCCAGCAGTCCTCAGGTTGGCTACACCTTC.

About this clonotype itself: A much larger clonotype is one base distant, so this may be a read error. This sequence joins TRBV24-1 and TRBJ1-2, with a possible D match to TRBD1 (5 bases). The CDR3 length is 11 residues. The germline CDR1 and CDR2 sequences are KGHDR and SFDVKD. As DNA, the CDR3 is TGTACCACAGGAACTAACTATGGCTACACCTTC. Translating gives CTTGTNYGYTF.

There are many counts of this clonotype. The chain joins TRBV24-1 to TRBJ1-2, with 7 bases aligning to TRBD1. Germline CDR1 KGHDR, CDR2 SFDVKD. Trimming removed 3 bases from V and 5 bases from J; junction bases left unmatched: 5. This CDR3 is 14 amino acids long. The CDR3 DNA reads as TGTGCCACCAGTGATGGGACAGAAGGATATGGCTACACCTTC. Translating gives CATSDGTEGYGYTF.

This clonotype was detected ten times or more. The rearrangement uses TRBV6-1 and TRBJ1-4; 8 bases match TRBD1. Trimming cost V 5 bases and J 3 bases; bases outside gene matches: 5. CDR1 MNHNS and CDR2 SASEGT come from the germline V gene. This CDR3 comprises 15 residues. CDR3 DNA: TGTGCCAGCAGTAAGACAGGGGTTTCTAATGAAAAACTGTTTTTT. Encoded protein: CASSKTGVSNEKLFF.

This clonotype occurred many times. The chain links TRBV12-3 or TRBV12-4 to TRBJ1-5, with D perhaps TRBD1 (5 bases). The CDR3 loop spans 15 amino acids. Between the trimmed V and J ends, which lost 1 base and 5 bases, there was a span of 12 bases. The CDR3 region is CASSLGRGGDQPQHF. The CDR3 DNA reads as TGTGCCAGCAGTTTAGGTCGCGGGGGGGATCAGCCCCAGCATTTT.

The chain is built from TRBV15 and TRBJ1-1, with TRBD1 as a possible D gene (5 bases). The germline CDR1 and CDR2 sequences are LNHNV and YYDKDF (reference sequence). The CDR3 length is 14 residues. The V gene lost 1 base and the J gene lost 4 bases, with 10 bases spanning the gap. The CDR3 loop is CATSRAGLGTEAFF. The CDR3 nucleotides read TGTGCCACCAGCAGAGCAGGGTTGGGCACTGAAGCTTTCTTT.

This clonotype was seen ten or more times. V usage is TRBV9 and J usage is TRBJ2-5, with 10 bases aligning to TRBD2. Germline lookup yields CDR1 SGDLS and CDR2 YYNGEE. V lost 1 base, J lost 10 bases, and 13 bases stayed unmatched. CDR3 size: 16 residues. CDR3 sequence reads: CASSVTSGRGIGDQYF. The CDR3 DNA is TGTGCCAGCAGCGTAACGAGCGGGAGGGGGATTGGAGACCAGTACTTC.

This clonotype was seen repeatedly, ten times or more. The J gene is TRBJ2-1, the V gene TRBV7-2; D ambiguous. Per the germline V gene, CDR1 is SGHTA and CDR2 is FQGNSA. The CDR3 totals 11 residues. V lost 2 bases to trimming and J lost 10 bases, with 6 bases between them. CDR3: CASSLSWEQFF. As DNA, the CDR3 is TGTGCCAGCAGCTTAAGTTGGGAGCAGTTCTTC.

This clonotype appeared a few times. V and J are TRBV7-6 and TRBJ2-1; 11 bases are shared with TRBD2. Germline-derived CDR1 and CDR2 are SGHVS and FNYEAQ. This CDR3 has 16 residues. J gave up 7 bases and V 1 base, and 6 bases lay outside the gene matches. CDR3 residues: CASSLGFVAGGNEQFF. As DNA, the CDR3 is TGTGCCAGCAGCTTAGGATTTGTAGCGGGGGGGAATGAGCAGTTCTTC. Complete variable domain (other parts from reference TRBV7-6 and TRBJ2-1): GAGVSQSPRYKVTKRGQDVALRCDPISGHVSLYWYRQALGQGPEFLTYFNYEAQQDKSGLPNDRFSAERPEGSISTLTIQRTEQRDSAMYRCASSLGFVAGGNEQFFGPGTRLTVL.

This clonotype showed up just a few times. The genes are TRBV2 and TRBJ2-3, with D perhaps matching TRBD2 (6 bases). Germline CDR1 SNHLY, CDR2 FYNNEI. The CDR3 runs 14 residues. Trimming cost V 2 bases and J 8 bases, with 14 bases left between them. CDR3 nucleotides: TGTGCCAGCAGTGAACGGCTGGGAGGTGTTACGCAGTATTTT. Amino acids: CASSERLGGVTQYF.

This clonotype has a count of ten or more. The rearrangement joins TRBV18 to TRBJ2-7; either TRBD1 or TRBD2 may fit D (5 bases each). V dropped 3 bases and J dropped 6 bases, with 12 bases sitting between them. Germline CDR1 is KGHSH and CDR2 is LQKENI. The CDR3 is made up of 13 amino acids. CDR3 DNA sequence: TGTGCCAGCTCACCCGGGACGTTGGGCGAGCAGTACTTC. It is translated as CASSPGTLGEQYF.

This clonotype was seen ten or more times. V usage is TRBV6-1 and J usage is TRBJ2-7; D is perhaps TRBD1 (5 bases). Looked up from germline, CDR1 is MNHNS and CDR2 is SASEGT. CDR3 length equals 13 residues. The V gene lost 6 bases and the J gene lost 3 bases, with 12 bases spanning the gap. The DNA of the CDR3 is TGTGCCAGCAGCCAGGGATATCTCTACGAGCAGTACTTC. It is translated as CASSQGYLYEQYF.

At least ten counts were recorded for this clonotype. The chain is built from TRBV7-9 and TRBJ1-5; no clear D. The CDR3 spans 15 residues. V dropped 4 bases and J dropped 3 bases, with 13 bases sitting between them. Germline CDR1 is SEHNR and CDR2 is FQNEAQ (reference sequence). The CDR3: CASSSIGGHNQPQHF. DNA for the CDR3: TGTGCCAGCAGCTCTATTGGCGGGCACAATCAGCCCCAGCATTTT.

This clonotype appeared many times. The chain has TRBV7-3 and TRBJ2-5; D is unclear. Between the trimmed V and J ends, which lost 1 base and 7 bases, there was a span of 13 bases. Germline CDR1 and CDR2: SGHTA and FQGTGA. The CDR3 has 14 residues. This CDR3 reads CASSLRPGLGTQYF. DNA for the CDR3: TGTGCCAGCAGCTTAAGGCCAGGTTTGGGGACCCAGTACTTC.

This clonotype came up many times. This chain uses TRBV28 with TRBJ1-2; 8 nucleotides match TRBD1. CDR3 length: 13 amino acids. Germline trimming cut 3 bases from V and 7 bases from J; bases unmatched to any gene: 4. Germline assignment: CDR1 MDHEN and CDR2 SYDVKM. CDR3 residues: CASSFSQGAGYTF. CDR3 nucleotides: TGTGCCAGCAGTTTTAGTCAGGGGGCTGGCTACACCTTC.

This clonotype was found many times. The chain recombines TRBV6-2 or TRBV6-3 with TRBJ1-1; 7 nucleotides agree with TRBD1. There are 18 residues in the CDR3. J gave up 1 base and V 7 bases, and 18 bases lay outside the gene matches. Germline V gene sequence: CDR1 MNHEY, CDR2 SVGEGT. CDR3 in amino acids: CASNHLRTGAIGNTEAFF. Written as DNA, the CDR3 is TGTGCCAGCAACCACCTCAGAACAGGGGCTATAGGGAACACTGAAGCTTTCTTT.

The count of this clonotype is one. This chain joins TRBV12-3 or TRBV12-4 and TRBJ2-3; 7 nucleotides match TRBD2. The CDR3 is made up of 14 amino acids. V was pared by 11 bases and J by 6 bases, with 14 bases of the junction left unmatched. In DNA, the CDR3 is TGTGCCGGGGCGGTGGCGGGGGTGGAGGATACGCAGTATTTT. Protein product: CAGAVAGVEDTQYF.

A few counts support this clonotype. The chain has TRBV14 and TRBJ1-2, with a tentative D call TRBD1 (5 bases). CDR1 SGHDN and CDR2 FVKESK come from the germline V gene. The CDR3 runs 17 residues. V lost 4 bases and J 6 bases, leaving 24 bases between the germline ends. The CDR3 reads CASSRRGIPGTPDGYTF. Written as DNA, the CDR3 is TGTGCCAGCAGCCGTCGTGGAATTCCCGGGACCCCAGATGGCTACACCTTC.

This clonotype was detected only a few times. This rearrangement joins TRBV10-2 to TRBJ2-5, with 8 positions matching TRBD2. The CDR3 has 20 amino acids. V was clipped by 3 bases and J by 2 bases; unmatched bases: 20. Germline V gene data show CDR1 as WSHSY and CDR2 as SAAADI. The CDR3 reads CASSDTRRVGAGGLQETQYF. CDR3 in DNA: TGCGCCAGCAGTGATACTAGGAGGGTAGGTGCGGGAGGCCTACAAGAGACCCAGTACTTC.

A few counts support this clonotype. V usage is TRBV11-2 and J usage is TRBJ2-2; the D gene is possibly TRBD2 (5 bases). The CDR3 loop spans 14 amino acids. CDR1 SGHAT and CDR2 FQNNGV come from the germline V gene. V was clipped by 1 base and J by 7 bases, with 10 bases between them. CDR3 amino acids: CASSLARVFGELFF. The DNA of the CDR3 is TGTGCCAGCAGCTTAGCGAGGGTGTTCGGGGAGCTGTTTTTT.

The V gene is TRBV4-3, the J gene TRBJ1-6; TRBD1 aligns across 7 bases. Germline V gene data show CDR1 as LGHNA and CDR2 as YSLEER. The CDR3 spans 16 residues. Trimming at V came to 4 bases and at J to 10 bases, leaving 13 bases not matched to a gene. CDR3 region: CASSPGTVSRGSPLHF. CDR3 nucleotide sequence: TGCGCCAGCAGCCCGGGGACAGTTTCTCGAGGCTCACCCCTCCACTTT.

The table lists this clonotype with many counts. This rearrangement joins TRBV12-3 or TRBV12-4 to TRBJ2-6; a possible D gene is TRBD2 (5 bases). The CDR3 sequence is 18 residues long. V was clipped by 1 base and J by 0 bases, with 13 bases between them. Written as DNA, the CDR3 is TGTGCCAGCAGTTTAGTTGAGCGGCCAAACTCTGGGGCCAACGTCCTGACTTTC. Translated, it gives CASSLVERPNSGANVLTF.